The 8 T cell receptor beta chains below all came from one sample that was sequenced in a study of control samples from healthy donors and cancer patients. Repertoires were generated with immunoSEQ multiplex PCR, while TCRdb's copy carries only in-frame clones and drops some. The sample comprises about 130,000 clones, 75% to 95% of which are singletons, and around 2.5% rests with the top ten. Sequences were obtained from blood. The receptor set was obtained from a man aged 18-30 years in good health.

The chain combines TRBV19 with TRBJ2-2; the D gene is possibly TRBD1 (6 bases). The CDR3 is made up of 13 amino acids. V lost 10 bases and J lost 2, with 11 bases in between. The V gene's germline CDR1 is LNHDA and CDR2 SQIVND (reference sequence). The CDR3: CATGTPNTGELFF. The DNA of the CDR3 is TGTGCCACCGGGACACCAAACACCGGGGAGCTGTTTTTT. Based on the CDR3 plus reference TRBV19 and TRBJ2-2, the full variable domain is DGGITQSPKYLFRKEGQNVTLSCEQNLNHDAMYWYRQDPGQGLRLIYYSQIVNDFQKGDIAEGYSVSREKKESFPLTVTSAQKNPTAFYLCATGTPNTGELFFGEGSRLTVL.

The rearrangement links TRBV12-3 or TRBV12-4 to TRBJ2-1, with D perhaps matching TRBD1 (5 bases). V gave up 5 bases and J gave up 8 bases, with 13 bases separating them. The CDR3 length is 13 residues. The CDR3: CASSPGRGYEQFF. As DNA, the CDR3 is TGTGCCAGCAGTCCAGGAAGGGGCTATGAGCAGTTCTTC.

V gene TRBV28 combines with J gene TRBJ1-5, with TRBD1 identical over 8 bases. Unmatched junction bases numbered 6, after V lost 6 bases and J lost 5 bases. The CDR3 totals 14 residues. The germline gives CDR1 MDHEN, CDR2 SYDVKM. This CDR3 is CASRFNRGYQPQHF. In DNA, the CDR3 is TGTGCCAGCAGATTTAACAGGGGGTATCAGCCCCAGCATTTT.

The V and J genes are TRBV3-1 (or the pseudogene TRBV3-2) and TRBJ1-5; a possible D gene is TRBD1 (5 bases). Per the germline V gene, CDR1 is LGHDT and CDR2 is YNNKEL (reference sequence). The CDR3 is 13 amino acids. V was cut by 3 bases and J by 4 bases, with 7 bases left in between. The CDR3 DNA follows: TGTGCCAGCAGCCAGGACACAAATCAGCCCCAGCATTTT. Residues: CASSQDTNQPQHF.

V gene TRBV18 combines with J gene TRBJ2-3; 8 nucleotides align to TRBD1. Germline lookup yields CDR1 KGHSH and CDR2 LQKENI. This CDR3 spans 15 amino acids. V shed 2 bases and J 5 bases; nucleotides not matched to a gene: 6. CDR3 DNA: TGTGCCAGCTCACCAGGGACAGGAACTCAAGATACGCAGTATTTT. Protein sequence: CASSPGTGTQDTQYF.

This sequence joins TRBV7-9 and TRBJ2-7, with TRBD1 matching 10 bases. Losses at the gene ends were 5 bases for V and 2 bases for J; bases not matched to a gene: 6. Germline loops: CDR1 SEHNR, CDR2 FQNEAQ (reference sequence). The CDR3 length is 15 residues. The CDR3 DNA follows: TGTGCCAGCAGCATACCGGGACAGGGGACCTACGAGCAGTACTTC. This sequence encodes CASSIPGQGTYEQYF.

This clone was picked up one time. V and J are TRBV11-3 and TRBJ2-5, with TRBD2 as a possible D gene (5 bases). This CDR3 is 14 amino acids long. Germline V lookup: CDR1 SGHNT, CDR2 YENEEA. Trimming pared 2 bases from V and 3 bases from J, leaving 10 bases between. CDR3 DNA sequence: TGTGCCAGCAGCTTAACCGGGGATGAAGAGACCCAGTACTTC. It is translated as CASSLTGDEETQYF.

This sequence joins TRBV3-1 (or the pseudogene TRBV3-2) and TRBJ2-1, with 9 bases aligning to TRBD2. The germline V gene encodes CDR1 LGHDT and CDR2 YNNKEL (reference sequence). The CDR3 sequence is 17 residues long. With 4 bases clipped from V and 6 bases from J, the junction kept 13 bases outside the gene matches. As DNA, the CDR3 is TGTGCCAGCAGCCCAAGCCCCTTCCTAGCGGGGAGCAATGAGCAGTTCTTC. It translates to CASSPSPFLAGSNEQFF.